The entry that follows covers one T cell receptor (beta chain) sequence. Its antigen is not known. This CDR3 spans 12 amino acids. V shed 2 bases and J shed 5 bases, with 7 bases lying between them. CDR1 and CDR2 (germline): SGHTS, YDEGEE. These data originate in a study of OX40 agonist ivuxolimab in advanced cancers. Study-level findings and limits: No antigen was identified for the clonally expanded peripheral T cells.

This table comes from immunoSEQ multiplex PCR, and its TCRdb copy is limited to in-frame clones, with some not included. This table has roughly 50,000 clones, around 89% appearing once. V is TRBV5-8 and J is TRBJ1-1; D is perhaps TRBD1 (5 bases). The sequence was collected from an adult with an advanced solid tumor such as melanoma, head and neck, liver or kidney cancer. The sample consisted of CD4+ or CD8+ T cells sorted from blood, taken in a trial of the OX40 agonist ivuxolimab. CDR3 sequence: CASSFGGTEAFF. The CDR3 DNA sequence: TGTGCCAGCAGCTTTGGGGGGACTGAAGCTTTCTTT.